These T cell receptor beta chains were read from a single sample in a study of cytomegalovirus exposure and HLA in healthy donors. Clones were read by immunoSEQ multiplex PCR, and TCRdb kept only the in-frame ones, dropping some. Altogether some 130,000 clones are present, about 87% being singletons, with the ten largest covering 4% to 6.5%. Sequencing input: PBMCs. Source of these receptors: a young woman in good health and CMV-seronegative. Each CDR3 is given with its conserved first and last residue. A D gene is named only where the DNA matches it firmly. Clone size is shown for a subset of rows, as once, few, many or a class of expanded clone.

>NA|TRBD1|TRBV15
CATSRDGQGRGNTEAFF
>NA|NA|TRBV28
CASLDYTSSYNEQFF
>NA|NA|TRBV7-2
CASSLYSRTLNQPQHF
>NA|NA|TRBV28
CASSLGQFYGYTF
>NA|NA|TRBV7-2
CASSLEGGRFGTQYF
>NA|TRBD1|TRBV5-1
CASSWTGPAEAFF
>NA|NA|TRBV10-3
CAISDGFFNYGYTF
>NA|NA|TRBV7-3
CASSFTNTGELFF
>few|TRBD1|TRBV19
CASSIGGGPQHF
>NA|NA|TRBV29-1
CSVGQSQRAEAFF
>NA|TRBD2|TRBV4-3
CASSPTSGRNTQYF
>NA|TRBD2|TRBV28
CASSLPGGQRGTQYF
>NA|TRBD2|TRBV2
CASSESKTSGPYNEQFF
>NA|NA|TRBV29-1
CSVGARSRTIWQETQYF
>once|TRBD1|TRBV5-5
CASSLGQGSYNEQFF
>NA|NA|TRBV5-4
CASSFQGRETQYF
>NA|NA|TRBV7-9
CASSLPRLGNYGYTF
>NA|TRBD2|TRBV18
CASSLAGGLPYEQYF
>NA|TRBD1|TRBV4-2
CASSQGDRARNEQFF
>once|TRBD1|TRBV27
CASSWSAGTGGYEQYF
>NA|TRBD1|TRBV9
CASSSVEGALGTEAFF
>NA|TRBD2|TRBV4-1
CASSHGRGATGELFF
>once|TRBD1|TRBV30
CAYAQGRNGYTF
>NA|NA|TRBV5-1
CASSLVGLQETQYF
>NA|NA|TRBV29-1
CSVEEGKYEQYF
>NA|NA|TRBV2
CASGAGGEQYF
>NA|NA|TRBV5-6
CASSFPGGTIYF
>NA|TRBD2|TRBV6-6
CASGKGIAGYNEQFF
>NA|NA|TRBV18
CASSPFTTPQGEQYF
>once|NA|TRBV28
CASSLISRVTEAFF
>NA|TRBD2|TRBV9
CASSVAGGGVGVTGANVLTF
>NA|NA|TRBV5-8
CASSLEGDYEQYF
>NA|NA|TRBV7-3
CASRVPTETGELFF
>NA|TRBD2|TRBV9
CASSVGATSGRWETQYF
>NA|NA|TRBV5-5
CASSLAQYTGELFF
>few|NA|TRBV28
CASSLAPGANVLTF
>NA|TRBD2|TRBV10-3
CAISGLAGGGELFF
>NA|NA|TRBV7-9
CASSSLRLGSYNEQFF
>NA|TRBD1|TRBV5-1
CASSSRDRGGYEQYF
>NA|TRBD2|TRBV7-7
CASSLEAGGETQYF
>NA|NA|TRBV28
CASTLGANQPQHF
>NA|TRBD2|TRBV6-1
CASERLAGGPYEQYF
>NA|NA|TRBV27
CASSLMANTEQYF